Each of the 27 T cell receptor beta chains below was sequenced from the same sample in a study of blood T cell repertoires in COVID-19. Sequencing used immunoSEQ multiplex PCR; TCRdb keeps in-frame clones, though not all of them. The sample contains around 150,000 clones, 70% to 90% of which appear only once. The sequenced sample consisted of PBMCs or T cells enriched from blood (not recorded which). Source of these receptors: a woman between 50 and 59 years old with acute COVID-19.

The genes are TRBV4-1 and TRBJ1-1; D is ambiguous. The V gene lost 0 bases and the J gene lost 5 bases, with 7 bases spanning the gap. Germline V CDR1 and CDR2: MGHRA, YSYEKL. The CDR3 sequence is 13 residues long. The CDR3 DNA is TGCGCCAGCAGCCAAGAAAGGACTACTGAAGCTTTCTTT. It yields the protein CASSQERTTEAFF.

CDR3 sequence (DNA): TGCGCCAGCAGCCAAGTCCCAGCGGGAACGCCGAGGCATGAGCAGTTCTTC. Amino acids: CASSQVPAGTPRHEQFF. This chain joins TRBV4-1 and TRBJ2-1; 7 nucleotides agree with TRBD2. Germline CDR1 and CDR2: MGHRA and YSYEKL. Germline trimming cut 1 base from V and 8 bases from J; bases unmatched to any gene: 14. There are 17 residues in the CDR3.

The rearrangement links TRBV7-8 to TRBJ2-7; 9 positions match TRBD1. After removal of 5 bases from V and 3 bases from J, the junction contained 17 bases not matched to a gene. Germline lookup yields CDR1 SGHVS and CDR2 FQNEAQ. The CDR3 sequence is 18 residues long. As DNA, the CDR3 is TGTGCCAGCAGCCTAGAGGAATGGTTGACAGGGGGTTTCTACGAGCAGTACTTC. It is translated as CASSLEEWLTGGFYEQYF.

In DNA, the CDR3 is TGTGCCAGCAGCGGAGATAGCGGGATCGCCTACGAGCAGTACTTC. It encodes CASSGDSGIAYEQYF. The chain has TRBV7-2 and TRBJ2-7; 8 nucleotides align to TRBD2. Trimming took 5 bases from V and 2 from J; bases not matched to a gene: 8. The germline CDR1 and CDR2 sequences are SGHTA and FQGNSA. The CDR3 is made up of 15 amino acids. Full variable domain (remainder filled in from reference TRBV7-2 and TRBJ2-7): GAGVSQSPSNKVTEKGKDVELRCDPISGHTALYWYRQSLGQGLEFLIYFQGNSAPDKSGLPSDRFSAERTGGSVSTLTIQRTQQEDSAVYLCASSGDSGIAYEQYFGPGTRLTVT.

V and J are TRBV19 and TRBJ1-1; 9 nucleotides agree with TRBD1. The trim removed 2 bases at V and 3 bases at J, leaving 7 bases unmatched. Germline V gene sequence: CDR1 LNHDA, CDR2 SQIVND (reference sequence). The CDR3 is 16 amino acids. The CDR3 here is CASSISGQGYYTEAFF. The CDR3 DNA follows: TGTGCCAGTAGTATATCGGGACAGGGCTATTACACTGAAGCTTTCTTT. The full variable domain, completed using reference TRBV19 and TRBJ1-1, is DGGITQSPKYLFRKEGQNVTLSCEQNLNHDAMYWYRQDPGQGLRLIYYSQIVNDFQKGDIAEGYSVSREKKESFPLTVTSAQKNPTAFYLCASSISGQGYYTEAFFGQGTRLTVV.

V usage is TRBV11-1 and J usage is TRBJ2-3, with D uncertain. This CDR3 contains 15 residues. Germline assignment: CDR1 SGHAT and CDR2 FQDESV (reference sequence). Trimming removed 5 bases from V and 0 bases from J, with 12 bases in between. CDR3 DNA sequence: TGTGCCAGCAGCGGCGGCGAACTTAGCACAGATACGCAGTATTTT. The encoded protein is CASSGGELSTDTQYF.

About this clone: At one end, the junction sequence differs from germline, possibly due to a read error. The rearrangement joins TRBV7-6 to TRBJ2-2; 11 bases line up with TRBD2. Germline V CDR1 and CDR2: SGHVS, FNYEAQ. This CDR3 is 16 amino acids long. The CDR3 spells CASSLAGGANTGELFF. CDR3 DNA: TGTGCCAGCAGCCTAGCGGGAGGCGCGAACACCGGGGAGCTGTTTTTT.

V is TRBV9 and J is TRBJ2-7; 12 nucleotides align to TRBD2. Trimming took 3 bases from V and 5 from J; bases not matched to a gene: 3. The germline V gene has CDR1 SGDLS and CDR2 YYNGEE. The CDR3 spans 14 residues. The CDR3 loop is CASSASGRADEQYF. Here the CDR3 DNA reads TGTGCCAGCAGCGCTAGCGGGAGGGCCGACGAGCAGTACTTC.

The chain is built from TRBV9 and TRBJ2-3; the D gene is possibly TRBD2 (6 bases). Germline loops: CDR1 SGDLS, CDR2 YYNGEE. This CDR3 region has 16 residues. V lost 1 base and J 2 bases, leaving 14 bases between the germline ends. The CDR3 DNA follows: TGTGCCAGCAGCGTATTGGTGGGCGGGACCACAGATACGCAGTATTTT. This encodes CASSVLVGGTTDTQYF.

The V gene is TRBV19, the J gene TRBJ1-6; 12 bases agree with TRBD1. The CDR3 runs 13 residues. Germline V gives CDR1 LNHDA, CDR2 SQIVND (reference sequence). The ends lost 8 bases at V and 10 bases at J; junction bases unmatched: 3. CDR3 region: CASGDRGRSPLHF. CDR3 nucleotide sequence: TGTGCCAGTGGGGACAGGGGGCGATCACCCCTCCACTTT.

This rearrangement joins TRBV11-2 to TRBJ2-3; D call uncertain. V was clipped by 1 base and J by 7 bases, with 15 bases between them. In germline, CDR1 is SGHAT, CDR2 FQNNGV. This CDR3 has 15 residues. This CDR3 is CASSLALSLVNTQYF. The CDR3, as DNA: TGTGCCAGCAGCTTAGCACTATCGTTGGTCAATACGCAGTATTTT.

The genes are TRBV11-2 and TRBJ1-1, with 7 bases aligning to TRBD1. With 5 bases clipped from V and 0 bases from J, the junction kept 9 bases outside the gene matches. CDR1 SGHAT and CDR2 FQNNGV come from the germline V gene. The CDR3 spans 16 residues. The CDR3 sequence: CASSVQGQLMNTEAFF. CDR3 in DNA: TGTGCCAGCAGCGTACAGGGACAGCTCATGAACACTGAAGCTTTCTTT.

CDR3 loop: CASSQDSRDRGYEQYF. CDR3 in DNA: TGCGCCAGCAGCCAAGATTCGCGGGACAGGGGTTACGAGCAGTACTTC. This sequence joins TRBV4-1 and TRBJ2-7, with 10 bases that match TRBD1. The CDR3 extends over 16 amino acids. After removal of 0 bases from V and 4 bases from J, the junction contained 6 bases not matched to a gene. The V gene's germline CDR1 is MGHRA and CDR2 YSYEKL.

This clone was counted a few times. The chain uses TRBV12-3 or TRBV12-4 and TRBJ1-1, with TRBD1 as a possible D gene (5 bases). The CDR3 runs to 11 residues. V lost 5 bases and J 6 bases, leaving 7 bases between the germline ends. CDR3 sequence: CASSQGAEAFF. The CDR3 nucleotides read TGTGCCAGCAGTCAGGGCGCTGAAGCTTTCTTT.

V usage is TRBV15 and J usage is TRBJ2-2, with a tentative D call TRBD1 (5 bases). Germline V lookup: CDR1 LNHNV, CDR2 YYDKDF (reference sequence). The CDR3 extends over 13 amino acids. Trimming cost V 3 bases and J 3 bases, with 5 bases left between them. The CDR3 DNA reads TGTGCCACCAGCAGCAGGGACACCGGGGAGCTGTTTTTT. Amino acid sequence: CATSSRDTGELFF.

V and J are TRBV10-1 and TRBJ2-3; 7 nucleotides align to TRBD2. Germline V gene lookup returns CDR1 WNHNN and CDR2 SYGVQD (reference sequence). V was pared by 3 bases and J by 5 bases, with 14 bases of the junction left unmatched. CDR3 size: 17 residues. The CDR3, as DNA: TGCGCCAGCAGTGAACCCACTAGCGACGAGTGGGTAGATACGCAGTATTTT. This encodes CASSEPTSDEWVDTQYF.

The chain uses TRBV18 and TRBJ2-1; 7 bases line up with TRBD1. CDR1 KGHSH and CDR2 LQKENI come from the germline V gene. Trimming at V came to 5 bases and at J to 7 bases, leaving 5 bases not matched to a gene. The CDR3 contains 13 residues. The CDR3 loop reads CASSVGQVNEQFF. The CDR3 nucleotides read TGTGCCAGCTCAGTAGGACAGGTGAATGAGCAGTTCTTC.

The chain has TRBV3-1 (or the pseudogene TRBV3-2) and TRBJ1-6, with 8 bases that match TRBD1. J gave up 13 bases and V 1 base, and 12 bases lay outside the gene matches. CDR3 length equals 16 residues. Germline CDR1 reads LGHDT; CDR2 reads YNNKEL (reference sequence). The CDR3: CASSQAGGAFKFPLHF. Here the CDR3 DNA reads TGTGCCAGCAGCCAAGCAGGGGGCGCGTTTAAGTTTCCCCTCCACTTT.

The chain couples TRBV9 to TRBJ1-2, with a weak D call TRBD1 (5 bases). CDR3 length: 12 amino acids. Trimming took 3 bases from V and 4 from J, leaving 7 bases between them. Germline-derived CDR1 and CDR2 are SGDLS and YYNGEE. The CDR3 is CASSADSYGYTF. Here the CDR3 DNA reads TGTGCCAGCAGCGCCGACAGCTATGGCTACACCTTC. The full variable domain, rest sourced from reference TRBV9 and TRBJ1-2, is DSGVTQTPKHLITATGQRVTLRCSPRSGDLSVYWYQQSLDQGLQFLIQYYNGEERAKGNILERFSAQQFPDLHSELNLSSLELGDSALYFCASSADSYGYTFGSGTRLTVV.

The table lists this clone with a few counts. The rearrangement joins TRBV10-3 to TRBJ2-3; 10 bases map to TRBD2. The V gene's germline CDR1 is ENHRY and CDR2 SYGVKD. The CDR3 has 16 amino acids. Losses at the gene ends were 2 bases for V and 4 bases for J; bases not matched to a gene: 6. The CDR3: CAISEVSGRGADTQYF. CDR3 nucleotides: TGTGCCATCAGTGAGGTGAGCGGGAGGGGCGCAGATACGCAGTATTTT.

This chain's CDR3 is CASSQGRQAGDTEAFF. In nucleotides, the CDR3 is TGCGCCAGCAGCCAGGGGCGTCAGGCAGGCGACACTGAAGCTTTCTTT. This chain connects TRBV4-3 to TRBJ1-1, with D perhaps TRBD1 (5 bases). Trimming removed 3 bases from V and 3 bases from J, with 17 bases in between. This CDR3 spans 16 amino acids. Germline V gives CDR1 LGHNA, CDR2 YSLEER.

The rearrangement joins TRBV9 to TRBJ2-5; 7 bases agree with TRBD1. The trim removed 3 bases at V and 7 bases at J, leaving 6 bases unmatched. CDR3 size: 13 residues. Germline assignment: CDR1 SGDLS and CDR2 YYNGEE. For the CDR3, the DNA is TGTGCCAGCAGCGCGCGACCAGGGGGGACCCAGTACTTC. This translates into CASSARPGGTQYF.

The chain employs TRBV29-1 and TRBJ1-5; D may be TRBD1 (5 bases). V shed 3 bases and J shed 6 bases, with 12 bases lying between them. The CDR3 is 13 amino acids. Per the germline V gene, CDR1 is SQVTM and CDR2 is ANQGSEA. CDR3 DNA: TGCAGCGTTGACTTGGGGCCAGGTCAGCCCCAGCATTTT. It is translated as CSVDLGPGQPQHF.

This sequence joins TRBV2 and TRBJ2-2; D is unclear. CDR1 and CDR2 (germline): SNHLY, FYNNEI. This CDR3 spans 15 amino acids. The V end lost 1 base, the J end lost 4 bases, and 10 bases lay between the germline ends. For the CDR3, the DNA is TGTGCCAGCAGTGAAGACGGGTCGTTCACCGGGGAGCTGTTTTTT. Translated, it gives CASSEDGSFTGELFF.

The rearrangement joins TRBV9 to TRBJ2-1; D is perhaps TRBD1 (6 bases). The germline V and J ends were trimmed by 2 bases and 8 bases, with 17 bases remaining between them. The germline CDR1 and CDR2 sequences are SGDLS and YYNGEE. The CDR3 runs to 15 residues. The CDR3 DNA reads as TGTGCCAGCAGCGTCCTGACAGGTCTCGGGGATGAGCAGTTCTTC. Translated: CASSVLTGLGDEQFF.

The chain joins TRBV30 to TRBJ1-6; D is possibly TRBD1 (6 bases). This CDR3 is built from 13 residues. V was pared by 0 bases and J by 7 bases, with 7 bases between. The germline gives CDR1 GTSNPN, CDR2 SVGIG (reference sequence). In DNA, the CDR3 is TGTGCCTGGAGTGTACAGGGCAATTCACCCCTCCACTTT. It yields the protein CAWSVQGNSPLHF.

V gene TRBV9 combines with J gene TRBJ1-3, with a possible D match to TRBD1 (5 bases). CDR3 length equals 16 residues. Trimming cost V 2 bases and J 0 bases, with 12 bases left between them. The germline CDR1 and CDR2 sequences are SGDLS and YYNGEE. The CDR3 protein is CASSVGKTASGNTIYF. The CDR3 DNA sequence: TGTGCCAGCAGCGTGGGAAAGACAGCCTCTGGAAACACCATATATTTT.